The T cell receptor beta chain under discussion was sequenced for a study of T-cell reconstitution after alpha-beta-depleted transplantation in children. The authors prepared the TCRbeta library with unique molecular identifiers. Using its own MiXCR run on the PCR reads, TCRdb lists one record per CDR3 protein. Among a few hundred thousand distinct CDR3 sequences listed, 13% were seen once. Trimming shortened V by 6 bases and J by 3 bases, and 6 bases separated the two germline ends. There are 12 residues in the CDR3. Looked up from germline, CDR1 is KGHSH and CDR2 is LQKENI. The genes are TRBV18 and TRBJ1-3; D remains unclear. The sequence came from a human donor who donated a stem cell graft to a child with Fanconi anemia. Sequencing was performed on PBMCs, taken from the stem cell graft. This chain's CDR3 is CASSQDGNTIYF. The DNA for the CDR3 is TGTGCCAGCTCCCAGGATGGAAACACCATATATTTT.